What follows are 4 T cell receptor beta chains derived from one specimen sequenced in a study of blood T cell repertoires in COVID-19. Some clones are missing from TCRdb's copy, which holds only in-frame ones; the method was immunoSEQ multiplex PCR. Found here are a few hundred thousand clones, roughly four fifths of them singletons; the top ten hold less than 6%. Sample: PBMCs or T cells enriched from blood (not recorded which). These TCRs come from a woman in her forties or fifties who had recovered from COVID-19.

This rearrangement joins TRBV5-6 to TRBJ2-2; weak D call: TRBD2 (5 bases). The CDR3 contains 17 residues. Germline lookup yields CDR1 SGHDT and CDR2 YYEEEE. V gave up 6 bases and J gave up 4 bases, with 22 bases separating them. The CDR3 loop is CASTTLLAGGRTGELFF. Written as DNA, the CDR3 is TGTGCCAGCACCACCCTTCTCGCTGGCGGGCGCACCGGGGAGCTGTTTTTT. The whole variable domain, filled in from reference TRBV5-6 and TRBJ2-2, reads DAGVTQSPTHLIKTRGQQVTLRCSPKSGHDTVSWYQQALGQGPQFIFQYYEEEERQRGNFPDRFSGHQFPNYSSELNVNALLLGDSALYLCASTTLLAGGRTGELFFGEGSRLTVL.

The chain employs TRBV6-2 or TRBV6-3 and TRBJ2-6, with D perhaps TRBD1 (5 bases). The CDR3 is 14 residues long. Germline-derived CDR1 and CDR2 are MNHEY and SVGEGT. Between the trimmed V and J ends, which lost 1 base and 10 bases, there was a span of 11 bases. The DNA for the CDR3 is TGTGCCAGCAGTTACTTCCCAGGGCCGAACGTCCTGACTTTC. Amino acid sequence: CASSYFPGPNVLTF.

The rearrangement uses TRBV4-3 and TRBJ1-2, with 8 nucleotides matching TRBD1. CDR3 length: 14 residues. Germline V gives CDR1 LGHNA, CDR2 YSLEER. Trimming at V came to 1 base and at J to 5 bases, leaving 3 bases not matched to a gene. Written as DNA, the CDR3 is TGCGCCAGCAGCCAAGGACAGGGGCAGTATGGCTACACCTTC. It translates to CASSQGQGQYGYTF.

The genes are TRBV10-3 and TRBJ2-3; 10 bases map to TRBD2. V was clipped by 4 bases and J by 6 bases; unmatched bases: 7. In germline, CDR1 is ENHRY, CDR2 SYGVKD. The CDR3 extends over 15 amino acids. The CDR3 nucleotides are TGTGCCATCAGTGGCCTAGCGGGGGCGGGGGATACGCAGTATTTT. As protein: CAISGLAGAGDTQYF.